This T cell receptor (beta chain) was observed in a study of blood T cells in healthy people across ages. Study overall: There was about one barcoded beta molecule captured by template switching per two T cells.

Germline V CDR1 and CDR2: SEHNR, FQNEAQ (reference sequence). The CDR3 has 14 amino acids. V dropped 1 base and J dropped 11 bases, with 15 bases sitting between them. Comment on this clonotype: What it recognizes is unknown.

The authors ran a second PCR of about 7 to 11 cycles using a sample-barcoded 5' primer and a J-beta primer mix. Researchers report that a template-switch adaptor with 12 random nucleotides tagged each cDNA molecule. TCRdb recomputed calls from the 5' RACE reads with MiXCR, one row per CDR3 protein. The sample holds about 780,000 distinct CDR3 sequences; about 42% are singletons and the top ten take roughly 20%. Findings and caveats of the study: Both naive CD4+ cell counts and diversity were greater in long-lived donors than in aged donors.

This receptor was obtained from a man at least 80 years old in good health. Sequencing was done on a sample of blood. This chain connects TRBV7-9 to TRBJ2-1; TRBD1 is a possible D gene (5 bases). CDR3 amino acids: CASSLVGHPYQQFF. CDR3 DNA: TGTGCCAGCAGCTTAGTAGGACACCCTTACCAGCAGTTCTTC.